The 14 T cell receptor beta chains presented below share a single source sample, sequenced in a study of T cells in Graves' hyperthyroidism and ophthalmopathy. From RNA transcripts, TCR beta CDR3 regions were amplified. When the TCR CDR3 underwent first-round RT-PCR, the HTBI primer set was used. Using its own MiXCR run on the multiplex PCR reads, TCRdb lists one record per CDR3 protein. The sample includes about 570,000 distinct CDR3 sequences, roughly 50% of them seen just once. The sample consisted of peripheral blood or thyroid tissue (not recorded which). The receptor set was obtained from an adult woman with Graves' disease, either hyperthyroidism or ophthalmopathy (not recorded which).

The V gene is TRBV5-4, the J gene TRBJ1-1, with D possibly TRBD1 on 5 matching bases. CDR1 and CDR2 from the germline V gene are SGHNT and YYREEE (reference sequence). The V gene lost 3 bases and the J gene lost 1 base, with 10 bases spanning the gap. The CDR3 extends over 14 amino acids. CDR3: CASSWGVGNTEAFF. As DNA, the CDR3 is TGTGCCAGCAGCTGGGGGGTAGGGAACACTGAAGCTTTCTTT.

This clonotype was seen many times. The rearrangement joins TRBV4-1 to TRBJ1-2, with D tentatively TRBD1 (5 bases). The CDR3 extends over 15 amino acids. The V end was cut by 4 bases, the J end by 7 bases, with 19 bases between. Germline V CDR1 and CDR2: MGHRA, YSYEKL. CDR3 in DNA: TGCGCCAGCAGCCGTAACTACCCGGGACGGCTTGGCTACACCTTC. Translation: CASSRNYPGRLGYTF.

The V gene is TRBV10-3, the J gene TRBJ1-1; TRBD1 agrees at 12 bases. V was clipped by 5 bases and J by 1 base; unmatched bases: 2. Germline V gene sequence: CDR1 ENHRY, CDR2 SYGVKD. CDR3 length: 15 amino acids. CDR3 bases: TGTGCCATCAGTAAGGGACAGGGGGCGAACACTGAAGCTTTCTTT. It codes for CAISKGQGANTEAFF.

V usage is TRBV14 and J usage is TRBJ1-2, with D unclear. The CDR3 runs 14 residues. Trimming left V 0 bases short and J 2 bases short, with 7 bases between. Germline V gene data show CDR1 as SGHDN and CDR2 as FVKESK. CDR3 nucleotide sequence: TGTGCCAGCAGCCAAGATGCAGCCAACTATGGCTACACCTTC. This sequence encodes CASSQDAANYGYTF.

This clonotype was seen ten or more times. The chain links TRBV5-4 to TRBJ2-5; D might be TRBD2 (5 bases). This CDR3 has 14 amino acids. Germline CDR1 and CDR2: SGHNT and YYREEE (reference sequence). V gave up 3 bases and J gave up 1 base, with 10 bases separating them. CDR3 protein: CASSSGGLQETQYF. The CDR3 bases are TGTGCCAGCAGCTCGGGCGGGCTCCAAGAGACCCAGTACTTC. The variable domain in full, with the rest retrieved from reference TRBV5-4 and TRBJ2-5, is ETGVTQSPTHLIKTRGQQVTLRCSSQSGHNTVSWYQQALGQGPQFIFQYYREEENGRGNFPPRFSGLQFPNYSSELNVNALELDDSALYLCASSSGGLQETQYFGPGTRLLVL.

This sequence joins TRBV7-9 and TRBJ1-6; the D is unclear. Trimming took 3 bases from V and 7 from J, leaving 13 bases between them. Germline CDR1 and CDR2: SEHNR and FQNEAQ (reference sequence). The CDR3 length is 15 residues. CDR3 region: CASSLVDGTNSPLHF. CDR3 in DNA: TGTGCCAGCAGCTTGGTCGATGGAACGAATTCACCCCTCCACTTT.

This clonotype showed up many times. Written as DNA, the CDR3 is TGTGCCAGTAGTATTGCGGGAGGAACCTACGAGCAGTACTTC. It translates to CASSIAGGTYEQYF. This chain joins TRBV19 and TRBJ2-7; 8 nucleotides line up with TRBD2. Germline assignment: CDR1 LNHDA and CDR2 SQIVND (reference sequence). Trimming took 3 bases from V and 2 from J; bases not matched to a gene: 3. This CDR3 has 14 residues.

This sequence joins TRBV20-1 and TRBJ1-2; D is undetermined. The germline V gene encodes CDR1 DFQATT and CDR2 SNEGSKA (reference sequence). The V end was cut by 0 bases, the J end by 4 bases, with 12 bases between. The CDR3 loop spans 14 amino acids. CDR3 sequence: CSARDPRGSYGYTF. CDR3 in DNA: TGCAGTGCTAGAGACCCCAGAGGCTCCTATGGCTACACCTTC.

This clonotype has ten or more counts. The chain combines TRBV6-5 with TRBJ2-7; possibly TRBD2 for D (6 bases). Germline-derived CDR1 and CDR2 are MNHEY and SVGAGI. Trimming shortened V by 6 bases and J by 3 bases, and 15 bases separated the two germline ends. The CDR3 totals 14 residues. CDR3 loop: CASSRGMSYYEQYF. CDR3 DNA: TGTGCCAGCAGCCGGGGGATGTCTTACTACGAGCAGTACTTC.

The V call is TRBV19, the J call TRBJ2-6; 7 nucleotides match TRBD1. Germline CDR1 and CDR2: LNHDA and SQIVND (reference sequence). This CDR3 contains 14 residues. V gave up 8 bases and J gave up 2 bases; unmatched junction bases: 3. The CDR3 loop reads CASRDRPGANVLTF. The DNA for the CDR3 is TGTGCCAGTCGGGACAGACCTGGGGCCAACGTCCTGACTTTC.

This chain connects TRBV29-1 to TRBJ2-2; D gene unclear. CDR1 and CDR2 (germline): SQVTM, ANQGSEA. V was clipped by 4 bases and J by 6 bases, with 9 bases between them. The CDR3 length is 12 residues. The CDR3 coding sequence is TGCAGCGTTGCTGTGGGCTCCGGGGAGCTGTTTTTT. Its translation: CSVAVGSGELFF.

The rearrangement links TRBV7-8 to TRBJ2-6; D gene ambiguous. Germline V lookup: CDR1 SGHVS, CDR2 FQNEAQ. V was pared by 1 base and J by 0 bases, with 13 bases between. The CDR3 contains 18 residues. CDR3 in amino acids: CASSLGPRRRSGANVLTF. The CDR3 nucleotides read TGTGCCAGCAGCTTAGGGCCGCGGCGTCGCTCTGGGGCCAACGTCCTGACTTTC. Drawing the rest from reference TRBV7-8 and TRBJ2-6, the complete variable domain is GAGVSQSPRYKVAKRGQDVALRCDPISGHVSLFWYQQALGQGPEFLTYFQNEAQLDKSGLPSDRFFAERPEGSVSTLKIQRTQQEDSAVYLCASSLGPRRRSGANVLTFGAGSRLTVL.

This clonotype occurred once. The chain couples TRBV20-1 to TRBJ1-1, with a tentative D call TRBD1 (6 bases). Germline loops: CDR1 DFQATT, CDR2 SNEGSKA (reference sequence). This CDR3 is built from 14 residues. The CDR3 spells CSAGEGGGWIGAFF. The DNA of the CDR3 is TGCAGCGCAGGAGAGGGGGGTGGGTGGATCGGTGCTTTCTTT.

This clonotype was detected many times. The chain joins TRBV29-1 to TRBJ1-1; D gene uncertain. This CDR3 has 8 residues. Trimming removed 4 bases from V and 10 bases from J, with 4 bases in between. The germline gives CDR1 SQVTM, CDR2 ANQGSEA. The CDR3 here is CSVGPAFF. Written as DNA, the CDR3 is TGCAGCGTTGGGCCAGCTTTCTTT.